A selection of T cell receptor beta chains follows, all from one sample in a study of vaccination and CD4 T cells after COVID-19. Their antigens remain unidentified. TCRdb analysed the PCR reads with MiXCR anew, one entry per CDR3 protein. In the table there are more than 4,500 distinct CDR3 sequences, approximately 48% of which are singletons. Sample: CD4+ T cells from blood, cultured in vitro. These receptors all stem from a human donor who had recovered from COVID-19. Each CDR3 is given with its conserved first and last residue. A D gene is named only where the DNA matches it firmly. Part of the rows lack a size; the others show once, few, many or a class for expanded clones.

clone_size: -; d_call: TRBD2; j_call: TRBJ2-3; v_call: TRBV14; cdr3_nt: TGTGCCAGCAGTCCTCTAGCGGGGGCGGTCACAGATACGCAGTATTTT; cdr3_aa: CASSPLAGAVTDTQYF
clone_size: few; d_call: TRBD1; j_call: TRBJ2-2; v_call: TRBV27; cdr3_nt: TGTGCCAGCAGTTTTTGGGACAGGTCTACCGGGGAGCTGTTTTTT; cdr3_aa: CASSFWDRSTGELFF
clone_size: -; d_call: -; j_call: TRBJ2-7; v_call: TRBV4-1; cdr3_nt: TGCGCCAGCAGCCCCCAGGTTCCTCCTTCGTACGAGCAGTACTTC; cdr3_aa: CASSPQVPPSYEQYF
clone_size: few; d_call: -; j_call: TRBJ1-5; v_call: TRBV15; cdr3_nt: TGTGCCACCAGCAGAGTCGGGGTGGTGGGCAATCAGCCCCAGCATTTT; cdr3_aa: CATSRVGVVGNQPQHF
clone_size: once; d_call: -; j_call: TRBJ1-6; v_call: TRBV4-1; cdr3_nt: TGCGCCAGCAGCCAAGTGATAGGAGGTTCACCCCTCCACTTT; cdr3_aa: CASSQVIGGSPLHF
clone_size: medium-sized; d_call: -; j_call: TRBJ1-1; v_call: TRBV21-1; cdr3_nt: TGTGCCAGCAGCAAAGAGGGGGCAGCTGAAGCTTTCTTT; cdr3_aa: CASSKEGAAEAFF
clone_size: -; d_call: -; j_call: TRBJ1-1; v_call: TRBV19; cdr3_nt: TGTGCCAGTAGTAGCTTGGACAGTTTCAAACCATACAACACTGAAGCTTTCTTT; cdr3_aa: CASSSLDSFKPYNTEAFF
clone_size: few; d_call: -; j_call: TRBJ1-2; v_call: TRBV27; cdr3_nt: TGTGCCAGCAGTTTAAGGTCGGGATCCGGCTACACCTTC; cdr3_aa: CASSLRSGSGYTF
clone_size: few; d_call: -; j_call: TRBJ1-1; v_call: TRBV25-1; cdr3_nt: TGTGCCAGCAGTGGTTATACAAGGACAGCGAACACTGAAGCTTTCTTT; cdr3_aa: CASSGYTRTANTEAFF
clone_size: -; d_call: -; j_call: TRBJ1-6; v_call: TRBV11-3; cdr3_nt: TGTGCCAGCAGTCTGGGGGCCTCCTATAATTCACCCCTCCACTTT; cdr3_aa: CASSLGASYNSPLHF
clone_size: few; d_call: -; j_call: TRBJ2-1; v_call: TRBV6-5; cdr3_nt: TGTGCCAGCAGTTACCCGGGGCGTGGTGAGCAGTTCTTC; cdr3_aa: CASSYPGRGEQFF
clone_size: few; d_call: -; j_call: TRBJ1-2; v_call: TRBV6-2/TRBV6-3; cdr3_nt: TGTGCCAGCAGTACTAACATTCGAGGAGATTATGGCTACACCTTC; cdr3_aa: CASSTNIRGDYGYTF
clone_size: -; d_call: TRBD1; j_call: TRBJ1-5; v_call: TRBV6-1; cdr3_nt: TGTGCCAGCAGGTCCACCGGGACAGGGCAGGGTCAGCCCCAGCATTTT; cdr3_aa: CASRSTGTGQGQPQHF
clone_size: -; d_call: TRBD1; j_call: TRBJ1-6; v_call: TRBV10-3; cdr3_nt: TGTGCCATCAGTGAGAAGGGACAGGGGGCGAATAATTCACCCCTCCACTTT; cdr3_aa: CAISEKGQGANNSPLHF
clone_size: -; d_call: TRBD2; j_call: TRBJ2-7; v_call: TRBV7-6; cdr3_nt: TGTGCCAGCAGTCAACTAGCGGGGGGTTTCGGCGAGCAGTACTTC; cdr3_aa: CASSQLAGGFGEQYF
clone_size: few; d_call: TRBD2; j_call: TRBJ2-3; v_call: TRBV27; cdr3_nt: TGTGCCAGCAGTTTAGCGGGGGACCCCCAGAATACGCAGTATTTT; cdr3_aa: CASSLAGDPQNTQYF
clone_size: -; d_call: TRBD2; j_call: TRBJ2-3; v_call: TRBV20-1; cdr3_nt: TGCAGTGCTCCCAGATTGCGGGGGGCCACAGATACGCAGTATTTT; cdr3_aa: CSAPRLRGATDTQYF
clone_size: -; d_call: -; j_call: TRBJ1-1; v_call: TRBV27; cdr3_nt: TGTGCTCAGCGGGAAATGCACACTGAAGCTTTCTTT; cdr3_aa: CAQREMHTEAFF
clone_size: -; d_call: TRBD1; j_call: TRBJ2-7; v_call: TRBV7-2; cdr3_nt: TGTGCCAGCAGCTTAGGACAGGGGAGGGAGCAGTACTTC; cdr3_aa: CASSLGQGREQYF
clone_size: few; d_call: TRBD1; j_call: TRBJ1-2; v_call: TRBV6-2/TRBV6-3; cdr3_nt: TGTGCCAGCGGGGACAGTGGTGGCTACACCTTC; cdr3_aa: CASGDSGGYTF
clone_size: -; d_call: -; j_call: TRBJ2-7; v_call: TRBV19; cdr3_nt: TGTGCCAGTAGTATCGCAGGGGTCTTCTACGAGCAGTACTTC; cdr3_aa: CASSIAGVFYEQYF
clone_size: -; d_call: -; j_call: TRBJ1-2; v_call: TRBV5-1; cdr3_nt: TGCGCCAGCACAAGGACCGAGTCCCATGGCTACACCTTC; cdr3_aa: CASTRTESHGYTF
clone_size: -; d_call: TRBD1; j_call: TRBJ1-2; v_call: TRBV20-1; cdr3_nt: TGCAGTGCGCCGCAGGGGGCGTCGGGCTACACCTTC; cdr3_aa: CSAPQGASGYTF
clone_size: few; d_call: -; j_call: TRBJ1-2; v_call: TRBV27; cdr3_nt: TGTGCCAGCAGTTTATCTGGCTGGACAGTCCGTCGGGGCTATGGCTACACCTTC; cdr3_aa: CASSLSGWTVRRGYGYTF
clone_size: -; d_call: -; j_call: TRBJ1-5; v_call: TRBV4-1; cdr3_nt: TGCGCCAGCAGCCAAGGGGGGAGGGGACGTTACAATCAGCCCCAGCATTTT; cdr3_aa: CASSQGGRGRYNQPQHF
clone_size: few; d_call: -; j_call: TRBJ1-4; v_call: TRBV7-9; cdr3_nt: TGTGCCAGCAGCTCCCGGGGAGGGGGGGCTCGGGAAAAACTGTTTTTT; cdr3_aa: CASSSRGGGAREKLFF
clone_size: -; d_call: -; j_call: TRBJ2-1; v_call: TRBV10-1; cdr3_nt: TGCGCCAGCAGTGAGTCCTCTAGTGTGCAGTTCTTC; cdr3_aa: CASSESSSVQFF
clone_size: once; d_call: TRBD1; j_call: TRBJ1-6; v_call: TRBV5-6; cdr3_nt: TGTGCCAGCAGCCGGATACAGGGGAGGCCCCTCCACTTT; cdr3_aa: CASSRIQGRPLHF
clone_size: few; d_call: TRBD1; j_call: TRBJ2-7; v_call: TRBV6-1; cdr3_nt: TGTGCCAGCAGCCCAGAGGGGGCCCAGTGGAAGCAGTACTTC; cdr3_aa: CASSPEGAQWKQYF
clone_size: -; d_call: TRBD1; j_call: TRBJ1-5; v_call: TRBV2; cdr3_nt: TGTGCCAGCAGCCCGACAGGGCTCGACAATCAGCCCCAGCATTTT; cdr3_aa: CASSPTGLDNQPQHF
clone_size: medium-sized; d_call: -; j_call: TRBJ2-5; v_call: TRBV3-1; cdr3_nt: TGTGCCAGCAGCCTGACAGGGTATGCGGGAAAGACCCAGTACTTC; cdr3_aa: CASSLTGYAGKTQYF
clone_size: few; d_call: -; j_call: TRBJ1-2; v_call: TRBV15; cdr3_nt: TGTGCCACCAGACCGGCCGGGACACCTCATGGCTACACCTTC; cdr3_aa: CATRPAGTPHGYTF
clone_size: -; d_call: -; j_call: TRBJ1-6; v_call: TRBV20-1; cdr3_nt: TGCAGTGCCATACGACAGGCTACCAATTCACCCCTCCACTTT; cdr3_aa: CSAIRQATNSPLHF
clone_size: -; d_call: -; j_call: TRBJ2-3; v_call: TRBV2; cdr3_nt: TGTGCCAGCAGTGAAGCGTCGCCGGGGGGCACAGATACGCAGTATTTT; cdr3_aa: CASSEASPGGTDTQYF
clone_size: once; d_call: -; j_call: TRBJ1-1; v_call: TRBV9; cdr3_nt: TGTGCCAGCAGCGTTGATGGAGTGAACACTGAAGCTTTCTTT; cdr3_aa: CASSVDGVNTEAFF
clone_size: -; d_call: -; j_call: TRBJ1-2; v_call: TRBV4-2; cdr3_nt: TGTGCCAGCAGCCAAGTGGGGGGAGACTATGGCTACACCTTC; cdr3_aa: CASSQVGGDYGYTF
clone_size: -; d_call: TRBD1; j_call: TRBJ2-7; v_call: TRBV20-1; cdr3_nt: TGCAGTGCCGCTTCCGGGACAGGGGGCCACGAGCAGTACTTC; cdr3_aa: CSAASGTGGHEQYF
clone_size: -; d_call: -; j_call: TRBJ2-7; v_call: TRBV7-7; cdr3_nt: TGTGCCAGCAGCTTATCCGTTCTCTACGAGCAGTACTTC; cdr3_aa: CASSLSVLYEQYF
clone_size: large; d_call: TRBD2; j_call: TRBJ2-3; v_call: TRBV5-3; cdr3_nt: TGTGCCAGCAGCTTGGAGAAACTAGCGGGGGGGCCTCGCACAGATACGCAGTATTTT; cdr3_aa: CASSLEKLAGGPRTDTQYF
clone_size: -; d_call: -; j_call: TRBJ1-3; v_call: TRBV7-9; cdr3_nt: TGTGCCAGCAGCTTAGCGTACCGGGGCCGAACCCCTGGAAACACCATATATTTT; cdr3_aa: CASSLAYRGRTPGNTIYF
clone_size: -; d_call: TRBD1; j_call: TRBJ1-1; v_call: TRBV28; cdr3_nt: TGTGCCAGCAGCCTAACAGGGGGCGTGAACACTGAAGCTTTCTTT; cdr3_aa: CASSLTGGVNTEAFF
clone_size: few; d_call: -; j_call: TRBJ1-1; v_call: TRBV27; cdr3_nt: TGTGCCAGCAGTTCAGCACAGGCGCCCAGGGACACTGAAGCTTTCTTT; cdr3_aa: CASSSAQAPRDTEAFF
clone_size: few; d_call: -; j_call: TRBJ1-2; v_call: TRBV27; cdr3_nt: TGTGCCAGCAGTCTAAATCGGGGCAGCTATGGCTACACCTTC; cdr3_aa: CASSLNRGSYGYTF
clone_size: few; d_call: TRBD1; j_call: TRBJ1-6; v_call: TRBV19; cdr3_nt: TGTGCCAGCGTTCGGGAGGGGGGACAGAATTCACCCCTCCACTTT; cdr3_aa: CASVREGGQNSPLHF
clone_size: -; d_call: -; j_call: TRBJ1-2; v_call: TRBV25-1; cdr3_nt: TGTGCCAGCAGTGAAGGGGGGGGCTATGGCTACACCTTC; cdr3_aa: CASSEGGGYGYTF
clone_size: -; d_call: TRBD1; j_call: TRBJ2-7; v_call: TRBV6-1; cdr3_nt: TGTGCCAGCAATACAGGGGTCGGCTACGAGCAGTACTTC; cdr3_aa: CASNTGVGYEQYF
clone_size: -; d_call: -; j_call: TRBJ1-3; v_call: TRBV30; cdr3_nt: TGTGCCTGGAGTGACGGGAGGGCTGGAAACACCATATATTTT; cdr3_aa: CAWSDGRAGNTIYF
clone_size: -; d_call: TRBD2; j_call: TRBJ2-5; v_call: TRBV10-2; cdr3_nt: TGCGCCAGCAAGGCCGGGGCGGGGGTGTACCAAGAGACCCAGTACTTC; cdr3_aa: CASKAGAGVYQETQYF
clone_size: -; d_call: TRBD1; j_call: TRBJ1-2; v_call: TRBV2; cdr3_nt: TGTGCCAGCAGTCCGGACAGGGTAGTATATGGCTACACCTTC; cdr3_aa: CASSPDRVVYGYTF
clone_size: -; d_call: -; j_call: TRBJ1-6; v_call: TRBV19; cdr3_nt: TGTGCCAGTAGTATAGATACTGGGGGGTTCCTTAATTCACCCCTCCACTTT; cdr3_aa: CASSIDTGGFLNSPLHF
clone_size: large; d_call: -; j_call: TRBJ1-1; v_call: TRBV2; cdr3_nt: TGTGCCAGCAGTGTATTCAGAGGAGCCACTGAAGCTTTCTTT; cdr3_aa: CASSVFRGATEAFF
clone_size: -; d_call: TRBD1; j_call: TRBJ1-1; v_call: TRBV19; cdr3_nt: TGTGCCAGTAGGGACAGGGCGGGGAACACTGAAGCTTTCTTT; cdr3_aa: CASRDRAGNTEAFF
clone_size: -; d_call: -; j_call: TRBJ2-3; v_call: TRBV19; cdr3_nt: TGTGCCAGTAGGGCTAGCACAGATACGCAGTATTTT; cdr3_aa: CASRASTDTQYF
clone_size: few; d_call: -; j_call: TRBJ2-5; v_call: TRBV11-2; cdr3_nt: TGTGCCAGCAGCTTTGCAGGGCTAGAGACCCAGTACTTC; cdr3_aa: CASSFAGLETQYF
clone_size: -; d_call: -; j_call: TRBJ1-1; v_call: TRBV2; cdr3_nt: TGTGCCAGCAGTGTAGGTGTGAACACTGAAGCTTTCTTT; cdr3_aa: CASSVGVNTEAFF